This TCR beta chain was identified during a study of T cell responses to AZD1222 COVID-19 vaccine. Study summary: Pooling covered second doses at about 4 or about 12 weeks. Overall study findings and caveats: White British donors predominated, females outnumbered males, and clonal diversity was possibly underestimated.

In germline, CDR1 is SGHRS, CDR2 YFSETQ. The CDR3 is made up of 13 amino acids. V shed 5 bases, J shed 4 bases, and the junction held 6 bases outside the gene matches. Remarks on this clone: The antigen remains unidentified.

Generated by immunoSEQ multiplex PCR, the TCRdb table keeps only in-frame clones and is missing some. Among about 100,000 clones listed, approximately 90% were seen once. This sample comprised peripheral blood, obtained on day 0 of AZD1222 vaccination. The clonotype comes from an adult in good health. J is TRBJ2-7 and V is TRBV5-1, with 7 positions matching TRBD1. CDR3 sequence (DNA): TGCGCCAGCAGGCAAGGGACAGCATACGAGCAGTACTTC. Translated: CASRQGTAYEQYF.